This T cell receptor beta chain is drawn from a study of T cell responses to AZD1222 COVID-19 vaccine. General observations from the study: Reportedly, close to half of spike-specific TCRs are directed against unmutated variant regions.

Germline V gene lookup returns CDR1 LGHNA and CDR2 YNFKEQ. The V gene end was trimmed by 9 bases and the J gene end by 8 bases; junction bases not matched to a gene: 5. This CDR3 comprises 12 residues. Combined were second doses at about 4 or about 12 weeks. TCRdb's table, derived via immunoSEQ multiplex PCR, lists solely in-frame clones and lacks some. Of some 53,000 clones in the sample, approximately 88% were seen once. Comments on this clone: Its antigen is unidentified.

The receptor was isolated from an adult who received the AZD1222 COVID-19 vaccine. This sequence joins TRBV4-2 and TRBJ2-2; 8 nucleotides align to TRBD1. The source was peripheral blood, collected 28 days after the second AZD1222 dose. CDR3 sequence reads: CASEDRDGELFF. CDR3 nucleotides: TGTGCCAGTGAGGACAGGGATGGGGAGCTGTTTTTT.